Each of the 11 T cell receptor beta chains below was sequenced from the same sample in a study of blood T cell repertoires in COVID-19. Clones were sequenced by immunoSEQ multiplex PCR, and TCRdb holds only the in-frame ones, with some missing. The sample has some 120,000 clones; roughly 90% are singletons. Sequencing was done on a sample of peripheral blood. The origin of the receptors is a middle-aged man with acute or convalescent COVID-19.

The chain's CDR3 is CASSRGLAGNEQYF. The DNA for the CDR3 is TGTGCCAGCAGCCGGGGACTAGCGGGAAACGAGCAGTACTTC. This chain joins TRBV4-2 and TRBJ2-7, with 13 nucleotides matching TRBD2. This CDR3 region has 14 residues. With 4 bases clipped from V and 5 bases from J, the junction kept 2 bases outside the gene matches. Per the germline V gene, CDR1 is LGHNA and CDR2 is YNFKEQ.

This chain's CDR3 is CASGFLPGGANYGYTF. The CDR3 DNA is TGTGCTAGTGGTTTCTTACCCGGGGGAGCTAACTATGGCTACACCTTC. This chain uses TRBV12-5 with TRBJ1-2, with D tentatively TRBD1 (5 bases). Germline CDR1 reads LGHNT; CDR2 reads FRNRAP. The ends were cut back, 3 bases at V and 0 bases at J, with 14 bases in the middle. This CDR3 is 16 amino acids long. Full variable domain (missing parts from reference TRBV12-5 and TRBJ1-2): DARVTQTPRHKVTEMGQEVTMRCQPILGHNTVFWYRQTMMQGLELLAYFRNRAPLDDSGMPKDRFSAEMPDATLATLKIQPSEPRDSAVYFCASGFLPGGANYGYTFGSGTRLTVV.

The chain has TRBV9 and TRBJ2-2; TRBD1 is a possible D gene (6 bases). With 0 bases removed from V and 6 bases from J, the gap between germline ends came to 12 bases. The CDR3 spans 15 residues. Germline V gene lookup returns CDR1 SGDLS and CDR2 YYNGEE. The CDR3 spells CASSVVARGSGELFF. CDR3 nucleotide sequence: TGTGCCAGCAGCGTAGTGGCTAGGGGGTCCGGGGAGCTGTTTTTT.

The chain couples TRBV5-4 to TRBJ2-1; 16 nucleotides align to TRBD2. V dropped 4 bases and J dropped 4; count of bases not matched to a gene: 8. This CDR3 is 18 amino acids long. Germline V gives CDR1 SGHNT, CDR2 YYREEE (reference sequence). The CDR3: CASSADGTSGRDYNEQFF. CDR3 DNA: TGTGCCAGCAGCGCTGACGGGACTAGCGGGAGGGATTACAATGAGCAGTTCTTC.

The J gene is TRBJ2-2, the V gene TRBV19; possibly TRBD2 for D (5 bases). Germline CDR1 and CDR2: LNHDA and SQIVND (reference sequence). The CDR3 length is 14 residues. Deletions cut 7 bases from V and 0 bases from J, with 9 bases between. The CDR3 sequence is CASTAGTNTGELFF. The CDR3 region has the DNA TGTGCCAGTACGGCGGGTACGAACACCGGGGAGCTGTTTTTT.

The chain uses TRBV19 and TRBJ2-2; tentatively, D is TRBD1 (6 bases). Germline lookup yields CDR1 LNHDA and CDR2 SQIVND (reference sequence). Trimming removed 3 bases at V and 0 bases at J, with 17 bases between. The CDR3 consists of 18 residues. As DNA, the CDR3 is TGTGCCAGTAGTATCGAGGGGGTAGAATTCGCGAACACCGGGGAGCTGTTTTTT. It translates to CASSIEGVEFANTGELFF.

The chain employs TRBV29-1 and TRBJ1-2; D not resolved. The V end lost 5 bases, the J end lost 8 bases, and 12 bases lay between the germline ends. The CDR3 covers 11 residues. The germline gives CDR1 SQVTM, CDR2 ANQGSEA. The CDR3 DNA reads as TGCAGCGTTTTCACAGCAGCCGGCTACACCTTC. Its translation: CSVFTAAGYTF.

The CDR3 nucleotides are TGTGCCAGCAGTAACTCCTACGAGCAGTACTTC. It codes for CASSNSYEQYF. This rearrangement joins TRBV7-8 to TRBJ2-7; D gene uncertain. This CDR3 comprises 11 residues. V lost 6 bases, J lost 0 bases, and 3 bases lay in between. Germline V gene sequence: CDR1 SGHVS, CDR2 FQNEAQ.

This clone was observed a handful of times. The chain joins TRBV30 to TRBJ1-6; TRBD1 is a possible D gene (5 bases). The CDR3 consists of 14 residues. Germline V lookup: CDR1 GTSNPN, CDR2 SVGIG (reference sequence). Trimming cost V 4 bases and J 9 bases, with 16 bases left between them. The CDR3 here is CAWNKETDGSPLHF. The DNA for the CDR3 is TGTGCCTGGAATAAGGAGACAGACGGTTCACCCCTCCACTTT.

The gene calls are TRBV28 and TRBJ1-5, with TRBD1 as a possible D gene (6 bases). The CDR3 runs to 15 residues. Germline CDR1 and CDR2: MDHEN and SYDVKM. The ends were cut back, 4 bases at V and 0 bases at J, with 10 bases in the middle. CDR3 nucleotides: TGTGCCAGCAGTTACCAGGGGAATAGCAATCAGCCCCAGCATTTT. Translation gives CASSYQGNSNQPQHF.

CDR3 sequence reads: CASSLGGGRASYEQFF. The DNA for the CDR3 is TGCGCCAGCAGCTTGGGGGGCGGGAGGGCCAGCTATGAGCAGTTCTTC. The chain employs TRBV5-1 and TRBJ2-1, with 9 bases lining up with TRBD2. V dropped 0 bases and J dropped 8; count of bases not matched to a gene: 9. Germline loops: CDR1 SGHRS, CDR2 YFSETQ. The CDR3 loop spans 16 amino acids.